The 25 T cell receptor beta chains below were found in one sample sequenced in a study of blood T cell repertoires in COVID-19. Method: immunoSEQ multiplex PCR; TCRdb's copy keeps in-frame clones and lacks some. The table includes roughly 220,000 clones, about four fifths detected once. The sequenced sample consisted of peripheral blood. These receptors all come from a woman aged 25 to 39 who had recovered from COVID-19.

V gene TRBV5-5 combines with J gene TRBJ2-7; D gene uncertain. CDR3 length equals 16 residues. V lost 2 bases and J 4 bases, leaving 19 bases between the germline ends. The germline V gene encodes CDR1 SGHKS and CDR2 YYEKEE (reference sequence). The CDR3 region is CASSLNFQALGYEQYF. For the CDR3, the DNA is TGTGCCAGCAGCTTAAATTTTCAGGCCCTTGGGTACGAGCAGTACTTC.

This CDR3 reads CASSPLLTPQGAKSEQYF. CDR3 sequence (DNA): TGTGCCAGCTCACCACTTCTCACCCCCCAGGGTGCTAAGTCCGAGCAGTACTTC. This sequence joins TRBV18 and TRBJ2-7; TRBD1 might be the D (5 bases). Germline CDR1 reads KGHSH; CDR2 reads LQKENI. This CDR3 region has 18 residues. Trimming took 1 base from V and 6 from J, leaving 25 bases between them.

The chain links TRBV28 to TRBJ2-7; D is perhaps TRBD1 (6 bases). With 6 bases removed from V and 2 bases from J, the gap between germline ends came to 11 bases. The CDR3 sequence is 13 residues long. Germline V CDR1 and CDR2: MDHEN, SYDVKM. The CDR3 protein is CASRGAAAYEQYF. The CDR3 DNA is TGTGCCAGCAGGGGGGCGGCCGCCTACGAGCAGTACTTC.

The CDR3, as DNA: TGTGCCAGCAGTATAAGGGAGGCAGAGACCCAGTACTTC. Its translation: CASSIREAETQYF. The V call is TRBV12-3 or TRBV12-4, the J call TRBJ2-5; possible D gene TRBD2, 6 bases. There are 13 residues in the CDR3. Trimming pared 5 bases from V and 4 bases from J, leaving 11 bases between.

The rearrangement links TRBV5-8 to TRBJ2-7; D gene unclear. The CDR3 covers 14 residues. Germline CDR1 is SGHTS and CDR2 is YDEGEE. V lost 0 bases, J lost 0 bases, and 7 bases lay in between. CDR3 DNA sequence: TGTGCCAGCAGCTTGGCGGGTTACTCCTACGAGCAGTACTTC. This gives the protein CASSLAGYSYEQYF.

The chain recombines TRBV6-5 with TRBJ2-7; 11 bases align to TRBD1. There are 14 residues in the CDR3. The V gene's germline CDR1 is MNHEY and CDR2 SVGAGI. CDR3 sequence reads: CACRPGQGGEGQYF. The CDR3 bases are TGTGCTTGCCGGCCGGGACAGGGGGGTGAGGGGCAGTACTTC.

This rearrangement joins TRBV30 to TRBJ1-2, with D perhaps matching TRBD1 (6 bases). Germline V gives CDR1 GTSNPN, CDR2 SVGIG (reference sequence). CDR3 length: 14 residues. V lost 0 bases and J lost 2, with 10 bases in between. Here the CDR3 DNA reads TGTGCCTGGAGTGTACAGGGTCTGAACTATGGCTACACCTTC. Translated, it gives CAWSVQGLNYGYTF.

The rearrangement links TRBV3-1 (or the pseudogene TRBV3-2) to TRBJ1-6, with 7 bases identical to TRBD1. This CDR3 contains 16 residues. Germline V lookup: CDR1 LGHDT, CDR2 YNNKEL (reference sequence). V was pared by 0 bases and J by 5 bases, with 4 bases of the junction left unmatched. CDR3: CASSQDKGTDNSPLHF. The CDR3 region has the DNA TGTGCCAGCAGCCAAGATAAGGGGACAGATAATTCACCCCTCCACTTT.

This clone appeared once. The CDR3 coding sequence is TGCGCCAGCAGCATCCGACTAGCGGGAGCCGGGGAGCTGTTTTTT. As protein: CASSIRLAGAGELFF. The rearrangement joins TRBV4-1 to TRBJ2-2; 12 nucleotides line up with TRBD2. Germline CDR1 is MGHRA and CDR2 is YSYEKL. The CDR3 has 15 amino acids. After removal of 5 bases from V and 6 bases from J, the junction contained 4 bases not matched to a gene.

V gene TRBV11-2 combines with J gene TRBJ2-7; D remains ambiguous. The CDR3 has 11 amino acids. Trimming pared 5 bases from V and 3 bases from J, leaving 5 bases between. CDR1 and CDR2 (germline): SGHAT, FQNNGV. CDR3 nucleotide sequence: TGTGCCAGCAGCCCCCACTACGAGCAGTACTTC. Translated: CASSPHYEQYF.

This chain connects TRBV28 to TRBJ2-7; 7 nucleotides align to TRBD2. V lost 7 bases and J lost 9; bases outside the gene matches: 18. Per germline, CDR1 MDHEN and CDR2 SYDVKM. This CDR3 has 15 amino acids. CDR3 region: CASISGTIDNIGQYF. In nucleotides, the CDR3 is TGTGCCAGCATTTCAGGGACTATCGACAATATAGGGCAGTACTTC.

In its sample, this clone was seen a few times. This chain uses TRBV5-4 with TRBJ1-2, with 9 bases fitting TRBD1. CDR1 SGHNT and CDR2 YYREEE come from the germline V gene (reference sequence). The trim removed 5 bases at V and 7 bases at J, leaving 9 bases unmatched. The CDR3 contains 14 residues. The DNA of the CDR3 is TGTGCCAGCAGATCATTACAGGGGGCTGGTGGCTACACCTTC. This codes for CASRSLQGAGGYTF.

This sequence joins TRBV19 and TRBJ2-6; D may be TRBD1 (6 bases). Looked up from germline, CDR1 is LNHDA and CDR2 is SQIVND (reference sequence). V gave up 6 bases and J gave up 2 bases, with 11 bases separating them. CDR3 length equals 15 residues. The CDR3 protein is CASRSNRAGANVLTF. DNA of the CDR3: TGTGCCAGTAGATCGAACAGGGCTGGGGCCAACGTCCTGACTTTC.

The genes are TRBV4-1 and TRBJ2-3, with D hard to call. V was pared by 4 bases and J by 9 bases, with 11 bases between. The CDR3 covers 12 residues. CDR1 MGHRA and CDR2 YSYEKL come from the germline V gene. CDR3 amino acids: CASSPAKETQYF. The CDR3, as DNA: TGCGCCAGCAGCCCCGCCAAGGAGACGCAGTATTTT.

J is TRBJ1-1 and V is TRBV27, with D unclear. The CDR3 covers 16 residues. Germline CDR1 MNHEY, CDR2 SMNVEV (reference sequence). The V and J ends lost 0 bases and 1 base respectively, with 12 bases between them. CDR3 sequence (DNA): TGTGCCAGCAGTTTATCGGGCGGAGGACCGAACACTGAAGCTTTCTTT. Protein product: CASSLSGGGPNTEAFF.

The chain employs TRBV2 and TRBJ1-2, with TRBD1 as a possible D gene (6 bases). Trimming took 6 bases from V and 0 from J, leaving 11 bases between them. CDR3 size: 14 residues. The germline CDR1 and CDR2 sequences are SNHLY and FYNNEI. CDR3 nucleotides: TGTGCCAGCAGCCGCGGACAGACTAACTATGGCTACACCTTC. Its translation is CASSRGQTNYGYTF.

This chain connects TRBV19 to TRBJ2-3; D is uncertain. CDR1 LNHDA and CDR2 SQIVND come from the germline V gene (reference sequence). The CDR3 totals 13 residues. V lost 8 bases, J lost 3 bases, and 12 bases lay in between. The CDR3 region is CASGPLRTDTQYF. CDR3 DNA: TGTGCCAGTGGTCCGCTGAGGACAGATACGCAGTATTTT. Based on the CDR3 plus reference TRBV19 and TRBJ2-3, the full variable domain is DGGITQSPKYLFRKEGQNVTLSCEQNLNHDAMYWYRQDPGQGLRLIYYSQIVNDFQKGDIAEGYSVSREKKESFPLTVTSAQKNPTAFYLCASGPLRTDTQYFGPGTRLTVL.

CDR3 in amino acids: CASSQTTGGVNEAFF. The CDR3 coding sequence is TGTGCCAGCAGCCAAACCACGGGGGGTGTTAATGAAGCTTTCTTT. This sequence joins TRBV9 and TRBJ1-1; maybe TRBD1 (5 bases). The V gene lost 4 bases and the J gene lost 7 bases, with 20 bases spanning the gap. The CDR3 is 15 residues long. The germline gives CDR1 SGDLS, CDR2 YYNGEE.

This clone was counted only a few times. The chain joins TRBV7-6 to TRBJ2-3; a weak D match, TRBD1 (5 bases). The CDR3 sequence is 12 residues long. Germline V gives CDR1 SGHVS, CDR2 FNYEAQ. Trimming pared 8 bases from V and 2 bases from J, leaving 8 bases between. CDR3 region: CASSRDTDTQYF. The DNA for the CDR3 is TGTGCCAGCTCCAGGGACACAGATACGCAGTATTTT.

This rearrangement joins TRBV6-5 to TRBJ1-6; D gene unclear. CDR1 MNHEY and CDR2 SVGAGI come from the germline V gene. The V end lost 5 bases, the J end lost 10 bases, and 18 bases lay between the germline ends. CDR3 length: 15 amino acids. CDR3 in amino acids: CASSHREGKNSPLHF. For the CDR3, the DNA is TGTGCCAGCAGTCACCGGGAAGGGAAGAACTCACCCCTCCACTTT.

The genes are TRBV9 and TRBJ2-5; D might be TRBD1 (6 bases). The CDR3 has 14 amino acids. V shed 4 bases and J shed 5 bases, with 15 bases lying between them. The germline gives CDR1 SGDLS, CDR2 YYNGEE. CDR3 region: CASSPGALMETQYF. The CDR3 DNA follows: TGTGCCAGCAGCCCAGGGGCCTTGATGGAGACCCAGTACTTC.

The chain recombines TRBV19 with TRBJ2-2, with D tentatively TRBD1 (6 bases). Germline CDR1 and CDR2: LNHDA and SQIVND (reference sequence). The CDR3 consists of 19 residues. Deletions cut 3 bases from V and 5 bases from J, with 25 bases between. CDR3: CASSMGALGPESPTGELFF. DNA of the CDR3: TGTGCCAGTAGTATGGGGGCGCTGGGTCCGGAAAGCCCTACCGGGGAGCTGTTTTTT.

CDR3 in amino acids: CASSHYQGGSGNTIYF. CDR3 sequence (DNA): TGTGCCAGCAGCCACTATCAAGGGGGTAGTGGAAACACCATATATTTT. The V call is TRBV11-2, the J call TRBJ1-3, with D tentatively TRBD1 (6 bases). Germline V gives CDR1 SGHAT, CDR2 FQNNGV. The V end lost 5 bases, the J end lost 3 bases, and 17 bases lay between the germline ends. The CDR3 loop spans 16 amino acids.

The rearrangement links TRBV15 to TRBJ2-6; TRBD2 is a possible D gene (6 bases). This CDR3 is 16 amino acids long. Trimming removed 0 bases at V and 4 bases at J, with 10 bases between. CDR1 and CDR2 from the germline V gene are LNHNV and YYDKDF (reference sequence). CDR3 residues: CATSRDRREGANVLTF. CDR3 nucleotides: TGTGCCACCAGCAGAGATCGGAGGGAAGGGGCCAACGTCCTGACTTTC. The variable domain in full, completed from reference TRBV15 and TRBJ2-6, reads DAMVIQNPRYQVTQFGKPVTLSCSQTLNHNVMYWYQQKSSQAPKLLFHYYDKDFNNEADTPDNFQSRRPNTSFCFLDIRSPGLGDTAMYLCATSRDRREGANVLTFGAGSRLTVL.

The chain couples TRBV3-1 (or the pseudogene TRBV3-2) to TRBJ1-2; 11 bases map to TRBD1. This CDR3 has 15 amino acids. The germline V gene encodes CDR1 LGHDT and CDR2 YNNKEL (reference sequence). After removal of 4 bases from V and 4 bases from J, the junction contained 5 bases not matched to a gene. The CDR3 sequence is CASSPDRGQGYGYTF. As DNA, the CDR3 is TGTGCCAGCAGCCCGGACAGGGGGCAAGGCTATGGCTACACCTTC.